A selection of T cell receptor beta chains follows, all from one sample in a study of blood T cell repertoires in COVID-19. Clones were read by immunoSEQ multiplex PCR, and TCRdb kept only the in-frame ones, dropping some. The data show about 260,000 clones, around 87% seen once. Input material: peripheral blood. These receptors were collected from a woman between 45 and 60 years old with acute or convalescent COVID-19. Both conserved end residues are part of each CDR3. A D gene is named only where the DNA matches it firmly. Size values are once, few and many counts, or a class for expanded clones, and some rows have none.

len: 14
d_gene: TRBD1
abundance: once
j_gene: TRBJ1-5
v_gene: TRBV28
CDR3aa: CASGRTGSNQPQHF
CDR3nt: TGTGCCAGCGGACGGACAGGGAGCAATCAGCCCCAGCATTTT

len: 14
d_gene: .
abundance: .
j_gene: TRBJ2-3
v_gene: TRBV5-5
CDR3aa: CASSLGLATDTQYF
CDR3nt: TGTGCCAGCAGCTTGGGTCTAGCCACAGATACGCAGTATTTT

len: 14
d_gene: TRBD1
abundance: .
j_gene: TRBJ2-4
v_gene: TRBV19
CDR3aa: CASSPRQGKNIQYF
CDR3nt: TGTGCCAGTAGTCCGAGACAGGGTAAAAACATTCAGTACTTC

len: 16
d_gene: TRBD1
abundance: .
j_gene: TRBJ1-3
v_gene: TRBV6-4
CDR3aa: CASSDRNRGPGNTIYF
CDR3nt: TGTGCCAGCAGTGACAGGAACAGGGGGCCTGGAAACACCATATATTTT

len: 12
d_gene: .
abundance: .
j_gene: TRBJ2-7
v_gene: TRBV7-2
CDR3aa: CASSLLGGEQYF
CDR3nt: TGTGCCAGCAGCTTGCTAGGGGGCGAGCAGTACTTC

len: 14
d_gene: TRBD1
abundance: .
j_gene: TRBJ2-7
v_gene: TRBV5-4
CDR3aa: CASSFGTGGYEQYF
CDR3nt: TGTGCCAGCAGCTTTGGGACAGGGGGCTACGAGCAGTACTTC

len: 13
d_gene: TRBD1
abundance: .
j_gene: TRBJ1-2
v_gene: TRBV10-3
CDR3aa: CAISQQGADGYTF
CDR3nt: TGTGCCATCAGTCAACAGGGGGCGGATGGCTACACCTTC

len: 13
d_gene: .
abundance: few
j_gene: TRBJ2-5
v_gene: TRBV7-2
CDR3aa: CASEDSAKETQYF
CDR3nt: TGTGCCAGCGAAGATAGCGCTAAAGAGACCCAGTACTTC

len: 13
d_gene: TRBD1
abundance: .
j_gene: TRBJ1-1
v_gene: TRBV12-3/TRBV12-4
CDR3aa: CASRQGARTEAFF
CDR3nt: TGTGCCAGCAGACAGGGGGCGAGAACTGAAGCTTTCTTT

len: 15
d_gene: .
abundance: .
j_gene: TRBJ1-5
v_gene: TRBV6-1
CDR3aa: CASSEQGRGNQPQHF
CDR3nt: TGTGCCAGCAGTGAGCAGGGAAGGGGCAATCAGCCCCAGCATTTT

len: 15
d_gene: TRBD1
abundance: .
j_gene: TRBJ1-2
v_gene: TRBV4-1
CDR3aa: CASSLDGQGLIGYTF
CDR3nt: TGCGCCAGCAGCCTAGACGGACAGGGATTGATCGGCTACACCTTC

len: 15
d_gene: TRBD2
abundance: .
j_gene: TRBJ2-1
v_gene: TRBV9
CDR3aa: CASSVAGTSNNEQFF
CDR3nt: TGTGCCAGCAGCGTAGCCGGGACTAGCAACAATGAGCAGTTCTTC

len: 15
d_gene: TRBD1
abundance: .
j_gene: TRBJ1-5
v_gene: TRBV13
CDR3aa: CASSWGQGSNQPQHF
CDR3nt: TGTGCCAGCAGCTGGGGACAGGGGAGCAATCAGCCCCAGCATTTT

len: 17
d_gene: .
abundance: .
j_gene: TRBJ1-3
v_gene: TRBV7-2
CDR3aa: CASSRNRATSSGNTIYF
CDR3nt: TGTGCCAGCAGCAGGAACAGGGCAACAAGCTCTGGAAACACCATATATTTT

len: 15
d_gene: TRBD1
abundance: .
j_gene: TRBJ2-7
v_gene: TRBV11-2
CDR3aa: CASSYSGTGGYEQYF
CDR3nt: TGTGCCAGCAGCTATTCCGGGACAGGGGGCTACGAGCAGTACTTC

len: 15
d_gene: .
abundance: .
j_gene: TRBJ1-5
v_gene: TRBV7-2
CDR3aa: CASSLQGTNNQPQHF
CDR3nt: TGTGCCAGCAGCTTACAGGGTACTAACAATCAGCCCCAGCATTTT

len: 14
d_gene: TRBD1
abundance: .
j_gene: TRBJ1-4
v_gene: TRBV9
CDR3aa: CASSLGQGREKLFF
CDR3nt: TGTGCCAGCAGCTTGGGACAGGGGAGGGAAAAACTGTTTTTT

len: 15
d_gene: .
abundance: .
j_gene: TRBJ2-1
v_gene: TRBV21-1
CDR3aa: CASSPGTTTYNEQFF
CDR3nt: TGTGCCAGCAGCCCCGGGACTACCACTTACAATGAGCAGTTCTTC

len: 11
d_gene: .
abundance: .
j_gene: TRBJ1-1
v_gene: TRBV6-5
CDR3aa: CASSSDTEAFF
CDR3nt: TGTGCCAGCAGTTCGGACACTGAAGCTTTCTTT

len: 15
d_gene: TRBD1
abundance: .
j_gene: TRBJ1-4
v_gene: TRBV5-6
CDR3aa: CASSFDRGLAEKLFF
CDR3nt: TGTGCCAGCAGCTTTGACAGGGGGCTGGCTGAAAAACTGTTTTTT

len: 15
d_gene: TRBD1
abundance: .
j_gene: TRBJ1-6
v_gene: TRBV28
CDR3aa: CASSRQGRGNSPLHF
CDR3nt: TGTGCCAGCAGTCGACAGGGTAGAGGAAATTCACCCCTCCACTTT

len: 15
d_gene: TRBD2
abundance: .
j_gene: TRBJ2-2
v_gene: TRBV5-1
CDR3aa: CASSLGTSLSGELFF
CDR3nt: TGCGCCAGCAGCTTAGGGACTAGCTTATCGGGGGAGCTGTTTTTT

len: 14
d_gene: .
abundance: .
j_gene: TRBJ2-1
v_gene: TRBV2
CDR3aa: CASIWGLDYNEQFF
CDR3nt: TGTGCCAGCATTTGGGGACTGGACTACAATGAGCAGTTCTTC

len: 13
d_gene: TRBD1
abundance: .
j_gene: TRBJ2-7
v_gene: TRBV24-1
CDR3aa: CATSDTGGWGQYF
CDR3nt: TGTGCCACCAGTGATACAGGGGGCTGGGGGCAGTACTTC

len: 15
d_gene: .
abundance: .
j_gene: TRBJ1-2
v_gene: TRBV18
CDR3aa: CASSPRGKANYGYTF
CDR3nt: TGTGCCAGCTCGCCCCGGGGGAAGGCTAACTATGGCTACACCTTC

len: 15
d_gene: TRBD2
abundance: .
j_gene: TRBJ2-1
v_gene: TRBV19
CDR3aa: CASSRAGGGGNEQFF
CDR3nt: TGTGCCAGTAGTAGAGCGGGAGGGGGCGGGAATGAGCAGTTCTTC

len: 16
d_gene: .
abundance: .
j_gene: TRBJ2-3
v_gene: TRBV6-6
CDR3aa: CASSYGGGLSTDTQYF
CDR3nt: TGTGCCAGCAGTTACGGGGGCGGACTGAGCACAGATACGCAGTATTTT

len: 15
d_gene: TRBD1
abundance: .
j_gene: TRBJ1-6
v_gene: TRBV6-5
CDR3aa: CASSLDRDRVPLLHF
CDR3nt: TGTGCCAGCAGTCTAGACCGGGACAGGGTACCGCTCCTCCACTTT

len: 16
d_gene: TRBD2
abundance: .
j_gene: TRBJ2-7
v_gene: TRBV11-2
CDR3aa: CASSATLAGGTYEQYF
CDR3nt: TGTGCCAGCAGCGCGACACTAGCGGGAGGGACCTACGAGCAGTACTTC

len: 16
d_gene: TRBD1
abundance: .
j_gene: TRBJ1-6
v_gene: TRBV7-6
CDR3aa: CASSPRPGQGESPLHF
CDR3nt: TGTGCCAGCAGCCCTCGTCCGGGACAGGGGGAATCACCCCTCCACTTT

len: 14
d_gene: .
abundance: .
j_gene: TRBJ2-1
v_gene: TRBV29-1
CDR3aa: CSVEARGAALVQFF
CDR3nt: TGCAGCGTTGAAGCACGGGGGGCTGCTCTCGTGCAGTTCTTC

len: 17
d_gene: .
abundance: .
j_gene: TRBJ1-6
v_gene: TRBV19
CDR3aa: CASSIPGRGAVNSPLHF
CDR3nt: TGTGCCAGTAGTATCCCCGGACGGGGAGCGGTCAATTCACCCCTCCACTTT

len: 14
d_gene: .
abundance: few
j_gene: TRBJ2-1
v_gene: TRBV5-6
CDR3aa: CASSPTLTSNEQFF
CDR3nt: TGTGCCAGCAGCCCCACTTTAACCTCCAATGAGCAGTTCTTC

len: 11
d_gene: TRBD1
abundance: .
j_gene: TRBJ2-7
v_gene: TRBV10-3
CDR3aa: CAIGTGDEQYF
CDR3nt: TGTGCCATCGGGACAGGAGACGAGCAGTACTTC

len: 17
d_gene: TRBD2
abundance: .
j_gene: TRBJ2-3
v_gene: TRBV3-1/TRBV3-2
CDR3aa: CASSQDRLAGGTDTQYF
CDR3nt: TGTGCCAGCAGCCAAGATCGCCTAGCGGGAGGGACAGATACGCAGTATTTT

len: 13
d_gene: TRBD2
abundance: .
j_gene: TRBJ2-3
v_gene: TRBV24-1
CDR3aa: CATSGPGGDTQYF
CDR3nt: TGTGCCACCAGTGGCCCGGGAGGGGATACGCAGTATTTT

len: 13
d_gene: TRBD2
abundance: .
j_gene: TRBJ2-2
v_gene: TRBV3-1/TRBV3-2
CDR3aa: CASRVLAGEELFF
CDR3nt: TGTGCCAGCCGTGTCCTAGCGGGAGAGGAGCTGTTTTTT

len: 13
d_gene: TRBD1
abundance: .
j_gene: TRBJ2-5
v_gene: TRBV5-1
CDR3aa: CASSGQGQETQYF
CDR3nt: TGCGCCAGCAGCGGACAGGGGCAAGAGACCCAGTACTTC

len: 14
d_gene: .
abundance: once
j_gene: TRBJ2-1
v_gene: TRBV5-1
CDR3aa: CASSFGSGWDEQFF
CDR3nt: TGCGCCAGCAGCTTCGGTTCAGGGTGGGATGAGCAGTTCTTC

len: 12
d_gene: .
abundance: .
j_gene: TRBJ2-7
v_gene: TRBV12-3/TRBV12-4
CDR3aa: CASSLGSYEQYF
CDR3nt: TGTGCCAGCAGTTTAGGGAGCTACGAGCAGTACTTC

len: 16
d_gene: .
abundance: .
j_gene: TRBJ1-6
v_gene: TRBV7-2
CDR3aa: CASSPGLSSYNSPLHF
CDR3nt: TGTGCCAGCAGCCCCGGACTGTCGAGCTATAATTCACCCCTCCACTTT

len: 17
d_gene: TRBD1
abundance: .
j_gene: TRBJ1-4
v_gene: TRBV4-2
CDR3aa: CASSQPDRVATNEKLFF
CDR3nt: TGTGCCAGCAGCCAGCCGGACAGGGTCGCAACTAATGAAAAACTGTTTTTT

len: 15
d_gene: TRBD1
abundance: once
j_gene: TRBJ2-7
v_gene: TRBV6-5
CDR3aa: CASSPRGQGKNEQYF
CDR3nt: TGTGCCAGCAGCCCAAGGGGACAGGGTAAGAACGAGCAGTACTTC

len: 15
d_gene: TRBD1
abundance: .
j_gene: TRBJ2-3
v_gene: TRBV5-1
CDR3aa: CASSFPDRVTDTQYF
CDR3nt: TGCGCCAGCAGCTTTCCCGACAGGGTCACAGATACGCAGTATTTT